The clone carrying this T cell receptor (beta chain) turned up a few times. Amplification yielded TCR beta CDR3 regions, with RNA transcripts as the source. The HTBI primer set drove a first-round RT-PCR of the TCR CDR3. A single record per CDR3 protein comes from TCRdb applying MiXCR to the multiplex PCR reads. The sample has about 400,000 distinct CDR3 sequences, about 15% seen once. This sample is part of a study of T cells in Graves' hyperthyroidism and ophthalmopathy. Study background: Before treatment of any kind, peripheral blood was taken at initial diagnosis.

Clinical symptoms, serum thyroxine and TRAb, thyroid ultrasound and orbital computed tomography were used for the diagnoses. Fresh peripheral blood, less than 11 ml of it, supplied the PBMCs. This CDR3 has 18 residues. Germline CDR1 DFQATT, CDR2 SNEGSKA (reference sequence). Trimming at V came to 6 bases and at J to 1 base, leaving 11 bases not matched to a gene. The sequence came from a woman in her thirties with Graves' hyperthyroidism. The sample taken for sequencing was blood. This chain links TRBV20-1 with TRBJ2-1, with 14 bases lining up with TRBD2. CDR3 region: CSARHSTSGRGSYNEQFF. DNA of the CDR3: TGCAGTGCCAGACATTCGACTAGCGGGAGGGGATCCTACAATGAGCAGTTCTTC.